This T cell receptor (beta chain) was recovered during a study of CD8+ T cells in alopecia areata. RNA extraction and reverse transcription yielded cDNA as sequencing template. TCRdb keeps only in-frame clones here, not all; method: immunoSEQ multiplex PCR. Of more than 200,000 clones in the sample, 67% were seen once. This clone appeared a few times. This material consisted of CD4+ T cells sorted from blood, taken at week 0. The receptor was derived from a human donor with alopecia areata.

As DNA, the CDR3 is TGTGCCAGCAGAACTCCGGGACTAGCCACAGATACGCAGTATTTT. As protein: CASRTPGLATDTQYF. V and J are TRBV7-2 and TRBJ2-3, with 9 nucleotides matching TRBD2. With 6 bases clipped from V and 2 bases from J, the junction kept 6 bases outside the gene matches. The CDR3 extends over 15 amino acids. The germline CDR1 and CDR2 sequences are SGHTA and FQGNSA.